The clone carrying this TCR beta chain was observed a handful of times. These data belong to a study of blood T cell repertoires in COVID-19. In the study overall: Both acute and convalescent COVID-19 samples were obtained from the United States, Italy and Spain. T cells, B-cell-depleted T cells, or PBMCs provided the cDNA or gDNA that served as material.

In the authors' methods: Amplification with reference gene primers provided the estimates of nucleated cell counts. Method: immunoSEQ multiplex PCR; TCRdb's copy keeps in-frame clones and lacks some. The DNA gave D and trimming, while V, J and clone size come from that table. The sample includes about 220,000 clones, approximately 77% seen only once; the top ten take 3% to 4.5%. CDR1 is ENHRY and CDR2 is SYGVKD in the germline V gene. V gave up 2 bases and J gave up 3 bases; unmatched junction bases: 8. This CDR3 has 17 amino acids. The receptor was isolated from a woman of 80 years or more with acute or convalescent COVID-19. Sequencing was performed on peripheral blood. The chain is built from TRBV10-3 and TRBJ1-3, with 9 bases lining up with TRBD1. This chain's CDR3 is CAISEPPGQGFGNTIYF. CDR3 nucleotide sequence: TGTGCCATCAGTGAGCCCCCGGGACAGGGATTTGGAAACACCATATATTTT.